This section outlines one T cell receptor beta chain sequence together with its context. Its antigen is not yet known. One base away there is no much larger clone; base qualities are not given. Unmatched junction bases come to 7, with V trimmed by 7 bases and J by 2 bases. The germline V gene yields ENHRY for CDR1 and SYGVKD for CDR2. Inclusive of the bounding cysteine and phenylalanine, the CDR3 is 14 residues long. Only CDR3 DNA remains: 42 bases, in frame from the first base. This sample is drawn from a study of identical twins listed by TCRdb under 2016. Describing the broader study: To test whether fetal clonotypes persist, the study used deep sequencing on TCR alpha and beta repertoires from monozygotic twins, unrelated adults of various ages, and cord blood. Replicate twin experiments were performed at different times using different library preparation protocols to rule out contamination. The paper as a whole reports these results and caveats: Invariant T cells such as MAIT and iNKT could partly confound zero-insertion analyses, though diverse VJ usage argued against this for most clonotypes. Compared with coincidental sharing between unrelated individuals, out-of-frame TCR alpha sequences shared between twins had an excess of sequences with low generation probability. Because the same donors could not be followed over many years, conclusions were based on cross-sectional statistical analysis. In monozygotic twins, out-of-frame TCR alpha sharing was systematically underestimated by recombination models, although the models agreed with sharing between unrelated individuals. Abundant cord blood beta clonotypes had fewer insertions, young adult naive repertoires showed a similar but weaker trend, and memory repertoires showed no such trend. In beta out-of-frame sequences, excess twin sharing was weaker, because having fewer shared sequences lowered the signal-to-noise ratio.

Every donor in the study was a healthy Caucasian. Three pairs of female monozygotic twins, all aged about 18 to 29 years, made up the twin cohort. Peripheral blood mononuclear cells were used as the source from which RNA for TCR libraries was isolated. Receptors were amplified or captured by 5' RACE. Sequenced using an Illumina HiSeq 2000. Template switching added a universal primer binding site, and the final cDNA carried a unique molecular identifier that allowed TCR cDNA molecules to be counted accurately. Specific primers in the conserved constant-segment region were used to synthesize first-strand cDNA for the TCR alpha and beta chains. To control for contamination, every cDNA library was double barcoded, receiving both a SMART-Mk sample barcode and Illumina barcodes. Two successive PCR steps introduced TruSeq adapter sequences along with Illumina sample barcodes. Sequencing of the TCR alpha and beta cDNA libraries was done on the Illumina HiSeq platform using custom primers. As for the original processing: MiGEC processed the raw reads to extract unique molecular identifiers, while MiXCR was used to determine the CDR3 positions. Recombination models were inferred per individual with the repgenHMM and IGoR tools using an EM algorithm. The analysis of shared clonotypes was done with the tcR package in R, with sharing normalized by the product of cloneset sizes. To study raw recombination free of thymic and clonal selection effects, out-of-frame nonproductive sequences were analyzed. TCRdb's own reprocessing of the public reads used fastp at Q25 and MiXCR and kept productive beta chains. Every CDR3 protein is listed once, alongside the most common genes and DNA of its rows. The authors' filters were not applied to this entry. Across this sample there are roughly 630,000 distinct CDR3 sequences, with around 7.5% seen only once. The ten largest clones represent 1.5% to 2% of the sample.

These data are also associated with another study on yellow fever vaccine responses in identical twins. The second paper further reports: The authors reported that the T cell response to vaccination in identical twins appeared partly convergent and partly personalized. In the study, vaccine-responding T cell clones were precisely tracked in identical twins.

The chain links TRBV10-3 with TRBJ2-7; 8 bases in between match TRBD1. The sequence derives from a woman between 18 and 29 years old in good health. Source material: PBMCs. Read as DNA, the sequence is TGTGCCATCACTTCCGGGACAGGACCCTACGAGCAGTACTTC. Translation gives CAITSGTGPYEQYF.